These 6 T cell receptor beta chains share one sample of origin, sequenced in a study of human T cells and chemical hapten exposure. The time point: patch test 1, 2 weeks after DPC sensitization. Treatment reported: therapeutic diphenylcyclopropenone sensitization with weekly scalp DPC. TCRdb re-derived calls from the RACE reads in MiXCR, one entry per CDR3 protein. There are about 120,000 distinct CDR3 sequences in the sample; roughly 13% occur only once, and approximately 0.92% lies in the top ten. Specimen: whole blood, collected in connection with sensitization to the hapten diphenylcyclopropenone (DPC). The receptors originated from a man aged 18 to 30 with alopecia areata. Some clones in this sample may be carry-over from other donors' samples.

This clonotype was seen more than once but under ten times. V usage is TRBV7-9 and J usage is TRBJ2-2, with D unclear. Trimming took 3 bases from V and 2 from J, leaving 13 bases between them. CDR3 size: 16 residues. CDR1 SEHNR and CDR2 FQNEAQ come from the germline V gene (reference sequence). This CDR3 reads CASSLGYGTNTGELFF. Written as DNA, the CDR3 is TGTGCCAGCAGCTTGGGGTATGGAACAAACACCGGGGAGCTGTTTTTT.

The chain couples TRBV3-1 to TRBJ2-5; 7 bases align to TRBD1. The V and J ends lost 2 bases and 1 base, in that order; junction bases with no gene match: 7. CDR1 is LGHDT and CDR2 is YNNKEL in the germline V gene (reference sequence). The CDR3 consists of 16 residues. This chain's CDR3 is CASSQRQNRGQETQYF. The CDR3 region has the DNA TGTGCCAGCAGCCAACGACAAAACAGGGGCCAAGAGACCCAGTACTTC.

This clonotype was found a few times. This CDR3 reads CASSIVGANYGYTF. The CDR3 DNA sequence: TGTGCCAGTAGTATAGTCGGGGCGAACTATGGCTACACCTTC. The rearrangement uses TRBV19 and TRBJ1-2, with a tentative D call TRBD1 (5 bases). V was clipped by 1 base and J by 2 bases, with 8 bases between them. Germline V lookup: CDR1 LNHDA, CDR2 SQIVND (reference sequence). The CDR3 has 14 amino acids.

This clonotype occurred a few times. This chain uses TRBV18 with TRBJ2-2, with no clear D. The CDR3 is 13 residues long. Germline V gives CDR1 KGHSH, CDR2 LQKENI. The V and J ends lost 8 bases and 1 base respectively, with 8 bases between them. This CDR3 is CASPDMNTGELFF. DNA of the CDR3: TGTGCCAGCCCTGACATGAACACCGGGGAGCTGTTTTTT.

This chain connects TRBV12-3 or TRBV12-4 to TRBJ1-2; 11 positions agree with TRBD1. The ends lost 6 bases at V and 1 base at J; junction bases unmatched: 4. The CDR3 is made up of 15 amino acids. The CDR3 reads CASSPGTGGNYGYTF. The CDR3 DNA is TGTGCCAGCAGCCCCGGGACAGGGGGTAACTATGGCTACACCTTC.

The chain uses TRBV9 and TRBJ2-1; D gene unclear. The CDR3 sequence is 13 residues long. CDR1 and CDR2 from the germline V gene are SGDLS and YYNGEE. V was pared by 5 bases and J by 6 bases, with 12 bases between. CDR3 DNA: TGTGCCAGCAGGGCCACCCCCGGCAATGAGCAGTTCTTC. It codes for CASRATPGNEQFF.